This T cell receptor (beta chain) was sequenced in a study of shared clonotypes between healthy human individuals. Germline V gene data show CDR1 as SGHDT and CDR2 as YYEEEE. CDR3 length: 14 amino acids. General observations from the study: Naive subsets usually exceeded memory subsets in estimated richness.

Repertoires were generated with immunoSEQ multiplex PCR, while TCRdb's copy carries only in-frame clones and drops some. The sample has some 1,100,000 clones, approximately 80% seen once; the top ten hold about 0.52%. This clone came up a few times. Its target is unknown. The genes are TRBV5-6 and TRBJ2-5, with D perhaps matching TRBD1 or TRBD2 (5 bases each). The end of the DNA aligns better with TRBJ2-7, so the J call may be wrong. This TCR derives from a man between 18 and 29 years old in good health. Some clones in this sample may be carry-over from other donors' samples. Specimen: memory CD4+ T cells from PBMCs. Subset: CD45RA-negative fraction. Here the CDR3 reads CASSIAGTTTEQYF. Here the CDR3 DNA reads TGTGCCAGCAGCATCGCCGGGACCACGACCGAGCAGTACTTC.